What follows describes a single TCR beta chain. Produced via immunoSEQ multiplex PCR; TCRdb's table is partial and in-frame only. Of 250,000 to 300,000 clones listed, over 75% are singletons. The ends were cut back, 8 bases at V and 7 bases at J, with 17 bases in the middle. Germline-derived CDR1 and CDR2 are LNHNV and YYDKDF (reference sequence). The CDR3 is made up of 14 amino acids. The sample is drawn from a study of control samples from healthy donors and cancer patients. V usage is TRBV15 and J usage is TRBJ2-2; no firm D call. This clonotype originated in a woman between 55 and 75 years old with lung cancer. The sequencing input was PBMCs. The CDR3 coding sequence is TGTGCCACCCGTGACGTCGTGGTTGACGGGGAGCTGTTTTTT. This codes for CATRDVVVDGELFF. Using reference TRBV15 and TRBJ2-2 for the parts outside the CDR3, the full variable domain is DAMVIQNPRYQVTQFGKPVTLSCSQTLNHNVMYWYQQKSSQAPKLLFHYYDKDFNNEADTPDNFQSRRPNTSFCFLDIRSPGLGDTAMYLCATRDVVVDGELFFGEGSRLTVL.